Given below is one TCR beta chain in context. Its target is unknown. Compared with germline, one end of the junction differs, possibly owing to a read error. Exclusion of a patient resulted from uncontrolled infection, other autoimmune disease, pregnancy or lactation. Clinicians diagnosed patients from clinical symptoms, serum thyroxine and TRAb, thyroid ultrasound and orbital computed tomography. Initially, at the first diagnosis of hyperthyroidism and before any ophthalmopathy symptoms, blood was sampled. The data originate from a study of T cells in Graves' hyperthyroidism and ophthalmopathy. Points from the study as a whole: Ophthalmopathy prediction by the model preceded onset by a median approximately 5.9 months.

The germline gives CDR1 DFQATT, CDR2 SNEGSKA (reference sequence). This CDR3 contains 8 residues. The TCR beta CDR3 regions underwent amplification using RNA transcripts as the source. Initially, a first-round RT-PCR of the TCR CDR3 employed the HTBI primer set. From the multiplex PCR reads, TCRdb called clonotypes with MiXCR, one entry per CDR3 protein. The sample has 650,000 to 850,000 distinct CDR3 sequences, approximately 19% seen once. This chain connects TRBV20-1 to TRBJ1-3, with D uncertain. Specimen: blood. This receptor was taken from a woman aged 45-60 years with Graves' hyperthyroidism that later progressed to Graves' ophthalmopathy. CDR3 nucleotide sequence: TGCAGTGCTAATCGGCAAAATTTT. Translated: CSANRQNF.